This TCR beta chain was documented in a study of blood T cell repertoires in COVID-19. Study in general: Samples representing acute and convalescent COVID-19 were sourced from the United States, Italy and Spain. T cells, B-cell-depleted T cells, or PBMCs provided the cDNA or gDNA that served as material.

As handled by the study authors: Amplified reference gene primers provided the basis for estimating nucleated cell counts. Assay: immunoSEQ multiplex PCR; the TCRdb copy retains only in-frame clones and omits some. V and J calls and clone size come straight from that table; D and trimming were deduced from the DNA. This table holds around 260,000 clones, about 80% found once. In Seattle, patients joined the study during active infection and were tracked longitudinally. Germline loops: CDR1 SGHRS, CDR2 YFSETQ. Germline trimming cut 0 bases from V and 3 bases from J; bases unmatched to any gene: 2. This CDR3 has 14 amino acids.

The specimen was peripheral blood. The chain employs TRBV5-1 and TRBJ2-5; 7 positions match TRBD2. The TCR comes from a person aged 65-85 years with COVID-19, enrolled during active disease. The CDR3 DNA sequence: TGCGCCAGCAGCTTGGAGGCGGGGGAAGAGACCCAGTACTTC. Translation: CASSLEAGEETQYF.